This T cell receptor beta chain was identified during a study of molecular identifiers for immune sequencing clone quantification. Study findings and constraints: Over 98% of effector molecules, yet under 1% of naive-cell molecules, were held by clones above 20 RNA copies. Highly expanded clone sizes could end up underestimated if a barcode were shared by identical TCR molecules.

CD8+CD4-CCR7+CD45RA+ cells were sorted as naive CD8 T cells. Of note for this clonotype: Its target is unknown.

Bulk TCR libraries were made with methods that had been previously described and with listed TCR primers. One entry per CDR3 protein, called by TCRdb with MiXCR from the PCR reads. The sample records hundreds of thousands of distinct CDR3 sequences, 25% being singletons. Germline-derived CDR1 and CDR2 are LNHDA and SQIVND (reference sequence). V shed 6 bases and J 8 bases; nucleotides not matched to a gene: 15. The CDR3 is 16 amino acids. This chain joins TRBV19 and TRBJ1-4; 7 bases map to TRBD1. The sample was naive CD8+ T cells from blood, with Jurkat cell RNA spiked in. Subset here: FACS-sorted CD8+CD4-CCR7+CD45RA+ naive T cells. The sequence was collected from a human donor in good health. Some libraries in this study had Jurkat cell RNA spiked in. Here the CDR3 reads CASRTLRTGLGEKLFF. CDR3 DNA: TGTGCCAGTAGGACACTCCGGACAGGACTTGGGGAAAAACTGTTTTTT.